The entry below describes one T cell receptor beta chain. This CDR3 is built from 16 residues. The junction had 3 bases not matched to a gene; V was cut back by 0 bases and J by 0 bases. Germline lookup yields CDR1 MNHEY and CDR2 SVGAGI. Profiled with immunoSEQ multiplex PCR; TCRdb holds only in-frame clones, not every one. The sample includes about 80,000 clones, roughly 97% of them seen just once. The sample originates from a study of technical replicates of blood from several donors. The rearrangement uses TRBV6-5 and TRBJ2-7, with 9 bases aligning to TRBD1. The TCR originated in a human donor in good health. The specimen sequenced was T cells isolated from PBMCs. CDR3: CASSYSGTGFSYEQYF. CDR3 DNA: TGTGCCAGCAGTTACTCAGGGACAGGGTTCTCCTACGAGCAGTACTTC.